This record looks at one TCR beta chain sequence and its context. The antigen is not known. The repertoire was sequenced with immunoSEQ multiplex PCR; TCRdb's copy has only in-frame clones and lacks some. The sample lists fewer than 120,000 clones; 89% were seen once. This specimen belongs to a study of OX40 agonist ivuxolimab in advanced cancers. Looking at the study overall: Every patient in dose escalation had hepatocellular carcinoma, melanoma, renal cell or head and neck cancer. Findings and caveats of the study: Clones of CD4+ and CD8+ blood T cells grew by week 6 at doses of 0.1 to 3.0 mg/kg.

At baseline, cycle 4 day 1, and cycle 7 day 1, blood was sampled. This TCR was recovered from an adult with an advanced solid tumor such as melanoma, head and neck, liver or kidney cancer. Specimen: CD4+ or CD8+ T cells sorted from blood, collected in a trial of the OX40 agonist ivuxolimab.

CDR3 DNA: TGTGCCAGCTCACCACCGACCCTAGCGCAAAACAATGAGCAGTTCTTC. As protein: CASSPPTLAQNNEQFF. The V call is TRBV18, the J call TRBJ2-1; tentatively, D is TRBD2 (6 bases). The CDR3 has 16 residues. V lost 0 bases, J lost 5 bases, and 14 bases lay in between. The germline V gene has CDR1 KGHSH and CDR2 LQKENI.